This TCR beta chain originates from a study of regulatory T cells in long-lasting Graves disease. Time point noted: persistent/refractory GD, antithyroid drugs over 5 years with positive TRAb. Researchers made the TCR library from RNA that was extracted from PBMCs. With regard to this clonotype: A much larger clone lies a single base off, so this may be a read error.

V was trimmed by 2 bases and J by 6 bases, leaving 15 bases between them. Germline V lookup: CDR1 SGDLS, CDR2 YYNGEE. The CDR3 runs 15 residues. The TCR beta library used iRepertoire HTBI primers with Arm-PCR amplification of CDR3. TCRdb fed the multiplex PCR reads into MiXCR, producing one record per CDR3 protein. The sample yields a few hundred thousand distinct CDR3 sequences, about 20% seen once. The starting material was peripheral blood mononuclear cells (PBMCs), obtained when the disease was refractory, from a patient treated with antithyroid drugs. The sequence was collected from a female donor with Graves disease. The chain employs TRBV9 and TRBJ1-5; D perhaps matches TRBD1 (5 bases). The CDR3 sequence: CASSVEGRVSQPQHF. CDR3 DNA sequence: TGTGCCAGCAGCGTGGAGGGACGAGTCAGTCAGCCCCAGCATTTT.